One TCR beta chain is described in this entry. The sample is drawn from a study of blood T cell repertoires in COVID-19. Study-wide context: The analysed material was cDNA or gDNA that came from T cells, B-cell-depleted T cells, or PBMCs.

The germline V and J ends were trimmed by 4 bases and 0 bases, with 9 bases remaining between them. Germline V gives CDR1 SQVTM, CDR2 ANQGSEA. This CDR3 region has 13 residues. Clones were sequenced by immunoSEQ multiplex PCR, and TCRdb holds only the in-frame ones, with some missing. The sample includes about 110,000 clones, 85% to 90% of them seen just once. V is TRBV29-1 and J is TRBJ1-1; D is unresolved. The sequence derives from a woman in her forties or fifties with active or convalescent COVID-19. Specimen: peripheral blood. CDR3 coding DNA: TGCAGCGTTGTTGGCACAATGAACACTGAAGCTTTCTTT. Its translation: CSVVGTMNTEAFF.